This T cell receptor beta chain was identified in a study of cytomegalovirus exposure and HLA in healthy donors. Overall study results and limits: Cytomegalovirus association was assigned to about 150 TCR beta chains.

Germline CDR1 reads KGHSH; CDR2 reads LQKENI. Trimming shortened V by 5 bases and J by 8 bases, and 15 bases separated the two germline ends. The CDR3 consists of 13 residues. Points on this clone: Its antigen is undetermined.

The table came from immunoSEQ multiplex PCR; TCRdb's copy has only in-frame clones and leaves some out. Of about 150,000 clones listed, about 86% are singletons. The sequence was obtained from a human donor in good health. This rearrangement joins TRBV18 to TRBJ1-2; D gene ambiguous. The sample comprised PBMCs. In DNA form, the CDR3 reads TGTGCCAGCTCAAGAGACGCTGGCGGGGGCTACACCTTC. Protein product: CASSRDAGGGYTF.